The entry below describes one TCR beta chain. This clonotype showed up many times. Its antigen is not yet known. The junction does not match germline at one end; this may be a read error. Sequencing instrument: Illumina MiSeq. In TCRdb, the public reads were trimmed at Q25 with fastp and aligned with MiXCR, with productive beta chains retained. Entries that share a CDR3 protein sequence are merged under the most common genes and DNA. The sample has 40,000 to 50,000 distinct CDR3 sequences on record, 12% of them singletons. Together, the top ten hold approximately 8% of the sample. This sample is part of a study of type 1 regulatory T cells (dated by TCRdb to the early 2020s). Concerning the study at large: An in vitro protocol by which a Tr1-enriched, alloantigen-specific CD4 T cell product named T-allo10 was generated was characterized in the study. T-allo10 was being tested clinically in patients with hematological malignancies who were undergoing allogeneic hematopoietic stem cell transplantation.

Findings and caveats that apply to the study as a whole: Tr1 cells showed a more restricted TCR repertoire than non-Tr1 cells, which the study interpreted as alloantigen-induced clonal expansion.

CDR1 and CDR2 (SQVTM, ANQGSEA) derive from the germline V gene. Measured from the cysteine to the phenylalanine, the CDR3 is 10 residues long. The retained sequence is limited to the CDR3, 30 bases, with the frame set at the first base. Material for sequencing was cultured non-Tr1 T cells, either the whole culture or a sorted T cell fraction (not recorded which). The cell subset or site label of this sample denotes: non-Tr1 population from the T-allo10 product. This clonotype was sampled from a human donor in good health. The V and J genes are TRBV29-1 and TRBJ2-3; D gene: possibly TRBD2, on 5 matching bases. The sequenced DNA is TGTGCGGAGGGCACAGATACGCAGTATTTT. Translation gives CAEGTDTQYF.